The clone carrying this T cell receptor (beta chain) appeared many times. Its antigen is unidentified. Using a J-beta primer mix together with a sample-barcoded 5' primer, a second PCR was run for roughly 7 to 12 cycles. Every single cDNA molecule received a tag from a template-switch adaptor with 12 random nucleotides. TCRdb itself ran the 5' RACE reads through MiXCR, one entry per CDR3 protein. The sample has some 1.5 million distinct CDR3 sequences, roughly 27% seen once. With each sample, at least 6 micrograms of total RNA were extracted. Deletions cut 4 bases from V and 7 bases from J, with 19 bases between. There are 15 residues in the CDR3. This sample is drawn from a study of blood T cells in healthy people across ages. Study results and limitations: Donor CMV status, an unknown factor, possibly confounded changes in expanded clonotypes. When set beside aged donors, long-lived donors presented more naive CD4+ cells and higher diversity.

The J gene is TRBJ1-2, the V gene TRBV12-3 or TRBV12-4; D not resolved. The material sequenced was blood. This receptor was obtained from a woman aged 25 to 39 in good health. This chain's CDR3 is CASSSLDWSLIGYTF. CDR3 sequence (DNA): TGTGCCAGCAGTTCCCTGGACTGGTCACTAATTGGCTACACCTTC.